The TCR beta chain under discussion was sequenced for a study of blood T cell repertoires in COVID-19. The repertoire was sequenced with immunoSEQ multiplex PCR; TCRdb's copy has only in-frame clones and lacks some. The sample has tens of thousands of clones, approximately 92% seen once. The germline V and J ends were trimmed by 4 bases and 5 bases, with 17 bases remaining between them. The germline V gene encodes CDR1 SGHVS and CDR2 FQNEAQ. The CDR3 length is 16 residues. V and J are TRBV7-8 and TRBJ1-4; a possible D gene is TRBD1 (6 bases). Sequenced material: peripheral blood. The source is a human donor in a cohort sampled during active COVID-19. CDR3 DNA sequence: TGTGCCAGCAGCTCGTATGCGGGGGCGGTAAATGAAAAACTGTTTTTT. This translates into CASSSYAGAVNEKLFF.